This TCR beta chain was observed in a study of T cells after yellow fever vaccination. V lost 3 bases and J lost 2, with 10 bases in between. The CDR3 length is 15 residues. This clonotype has ten or more counts. TCRdb called the 5' RACE reads again in MiXCR, with one record for every CDR3 protein. The sample holds around 50,000 distinct CDR3 sequences; 7.4% are singletons and the top ten take 28%. Sample: CD8+ T cells sorted from PBMCs, taken roughly 15 days after the first yellow fever vaccination. The J gene is TRBJ1-4, the V gene TRBV12-3 or TRBV12-4; possibly TRBD1 for D (5 bases). The receptor comes from a man between 18 and 29 years old who received the YFV17D yellow fever vaccine. CDR3 bases: TGTGCCAGCAGTTTCCCAGGGATCACTAATGAAAAACTGTTTTTT. Translation: CASSFPGITNEKLFF.